The clone carrying this T cell receptor (beta chain) was recorded at least ten times. Trimming stripped 3 bases from V and 7 bases from J, with 13 bases between. The CDR3 consists of 14 residues. Germline values: CDR1 ENHRY, CDR2 SYGVKD. Two-round multiplex PCR on genomic DNA was the method by which TCR beta CDR3 was amplified. Used in first-round PCR were primers specific to each TRBV and TRBJ gene. In TCRdb, the multiplex PCR reads were re-called with MiXCR into one record per CDR3 protein. Counted here are fewer than 20,000 distinct CDR3 sequences, roughly 45% occurring once; the ten biggest clones make up around two fifths. The data are from a study of prognosis after radiotherapy for stage I lung cancer. Study at large: Patients with stage I non-small cell lung cancer joined the study from April 2018 through early 2019.

This chain uses TRBV10-3 with TRBJ1-5; the D gene is possibly TRBD1 (6 bases). This receptor was identified in a donor aged 50 or older with non-small cell lung cancer. The source material was PBMCs, sampled before or after stereotactic body radiation therapy (not recorded which). In DNA, the CDR3 is TGTGCCATCAGTGATGGGCAGGGGAGACAGCCCCAGCATTTT. Translation gives CAISDGQGRQPQHF.